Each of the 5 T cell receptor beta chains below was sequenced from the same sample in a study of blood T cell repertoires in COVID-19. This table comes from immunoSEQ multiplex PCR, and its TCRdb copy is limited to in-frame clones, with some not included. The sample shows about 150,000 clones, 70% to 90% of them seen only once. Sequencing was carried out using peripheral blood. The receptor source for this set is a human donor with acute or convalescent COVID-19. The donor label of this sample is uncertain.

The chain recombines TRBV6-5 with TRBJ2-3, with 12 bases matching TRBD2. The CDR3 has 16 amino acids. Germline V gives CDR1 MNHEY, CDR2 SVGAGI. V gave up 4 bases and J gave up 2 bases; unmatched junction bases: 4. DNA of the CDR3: TGTGCCAGCAGTTGGACTAGCGGGACCTACACAGATACGCAGTATTTT. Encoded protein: CASSWTSGTYTDTQYF.

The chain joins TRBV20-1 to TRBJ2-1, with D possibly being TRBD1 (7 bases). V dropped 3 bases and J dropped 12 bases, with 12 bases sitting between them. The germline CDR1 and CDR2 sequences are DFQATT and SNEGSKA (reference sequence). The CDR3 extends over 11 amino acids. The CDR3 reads CSASQGGSQFF. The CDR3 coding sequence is TGCAGTGCTAGTCAGGGGGGTTCGCAGTTCTTC.

The CDR3 reads CSGTGGNGYTF. CDR3 DNA sequence: TGCAGTGGTACAGGGGGCAATGGCTACACCTTC. The V and J genes are TRBV20-1 and TRBJ1-2, with TRBD1 identical over 9 bases. Germline V gene sequence: CDR1 DFQATT, CDR2 SNEGSKA (reference sequence). V lost 7 bases, J lost 6 bases, and 3 bases stayed unmatched. The CDR3 totals 11 residues.

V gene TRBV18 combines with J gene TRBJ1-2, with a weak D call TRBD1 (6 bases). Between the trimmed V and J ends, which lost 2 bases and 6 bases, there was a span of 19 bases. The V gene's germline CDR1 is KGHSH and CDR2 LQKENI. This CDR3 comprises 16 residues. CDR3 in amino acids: CASSPIVQDSLDGYTF. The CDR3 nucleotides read TGTGCCAGCTCACCAATCGTCCAGGACAGCCTCGATGGCTACACCTTC.

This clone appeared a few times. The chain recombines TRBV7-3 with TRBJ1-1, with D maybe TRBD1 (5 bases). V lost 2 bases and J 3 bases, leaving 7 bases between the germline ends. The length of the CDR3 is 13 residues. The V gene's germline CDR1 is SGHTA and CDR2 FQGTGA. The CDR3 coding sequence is TGTGCCAGCAGCTTACAGGGCCACACTGAAGCTTTCTTT. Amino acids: CASSLQGHTEAFF.